These T cell receptor beta chains were read from a single sample in a study of T cells in Graves' hyperthyroidism and ophthalmopathy. TCRdb re-derived calls from the multiplex PCR reads in MiXCR, one entry per CDR3 protein. The data hold roughly 500,000 distinct CDR3 sequences, with around 46% observed a single time. The sequencing sample was made of peripheral blood or thyroid tissue (not recorded which). The receptors come from an adult woman with Graves' disease, either hyperthyroidism or ophthalmopathy (not recorded which). Both conserved end residues are trimmed from each CDR3. The D gene is left open where the match is weak. Clone size is given for some rows only: seen once, a few or many times, or a class if the clone is expanded.

cdr3_aa,v_call,clone_size,d_call,j_call
ASSEGDGNTEAF,TRBV5-1,NA,NA,TRBJ1-1
ASSVGSSATYEQY,TRBV9,NA,NA,TRBJ2-7
AISIDTGSDGYT,TRBV10-3,many,NA,TRBJ1-2
ASSMPMSPLH,TRBV7-2,NA,NA,TRBJ1-6
SVERGAEAF,TRBV29-1,few,NA,TRBJ1-1
SGAQGGSTEAF,TRBV29-1,NA,NA,TRBJ1-1
AISDGEEKLF,TRBV2,few,NA,TRBJ1-4
ASSPRGQGAGGYT,TRBV7-9,many,TRBD1,TRBJ1-2
AIRVAGGYEQY,TRBV10-3,NA,TRBD2,TRBJ2-7
ASGLDSSGANVLT,TRBV12-5,NA,NA,TRBJ2-6
ASTGGGLYEQY,TRBV2,NA,NA,TRBJ2-7